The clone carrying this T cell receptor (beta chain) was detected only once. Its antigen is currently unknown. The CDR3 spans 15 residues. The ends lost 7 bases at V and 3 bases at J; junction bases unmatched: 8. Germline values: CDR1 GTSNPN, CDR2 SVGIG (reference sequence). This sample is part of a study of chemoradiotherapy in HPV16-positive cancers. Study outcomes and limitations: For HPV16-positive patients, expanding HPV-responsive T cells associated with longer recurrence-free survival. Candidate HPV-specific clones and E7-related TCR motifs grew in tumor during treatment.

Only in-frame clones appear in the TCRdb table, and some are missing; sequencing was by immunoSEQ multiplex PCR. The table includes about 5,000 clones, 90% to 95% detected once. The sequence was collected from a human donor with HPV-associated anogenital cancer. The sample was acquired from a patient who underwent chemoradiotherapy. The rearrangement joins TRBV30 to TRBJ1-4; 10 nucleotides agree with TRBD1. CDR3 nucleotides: TGTGCCTCCCACGACAGGGGGCGACCTAATGAAAAACTGTTTTTT. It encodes CASHDRGRPNEKLFF. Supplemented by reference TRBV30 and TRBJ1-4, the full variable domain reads SQTIHQWPATLVQPVGSPLSLECTVEGTSNPNLYWYRQAAGRGLQLLFYSVGIGQISSEVPQNLSASRPQDRQFILSSKKLLLSDSGFYLCASHDRGRPNEKLFFGSGTQLSVL.